The sequence of this TCR beta chain was determined in a study of T-cell reconstitution after alpha-beta-depleted transplantation in children. TCRbeta library preparation incorporated unique molecular identifiers. TCRdb redid the calling of the PCR reads with MiXCR, one entry per CDR3 protein. The table records 300,000 to 400,000 distinct CDR3 sequences, around 25% of them present only once. The CDR3 extends over 15 amino acids. The germline gives CDR1 ENHRY, CDR2 SYGVKD. Remarks on this clonotype: One end of the junction varies from germline; a read error may be responsible.

Here the sequenced sample was PBMCs, mostly from graft donor cells, taken 180 days after TCRalphabeta/CD19-depleted stem cell transplant. The receptor was derived from a male patient under 18 who had a stem cell transplant for acute lymphoblastic leukemia, so the T cells may come from the graft donor. The chain recombines TRBV10-3 with TRBJ2-7, with D perhaps given as TRBD1 or TRBD2 (5 bases each). Here the CDR3 reads CAISESAGTSYELYF. CDR3 sequence (DNA): TGTGCCATCAGTGAGTCGGCAGGGACCTCCTACGAGCTGTACTTC.